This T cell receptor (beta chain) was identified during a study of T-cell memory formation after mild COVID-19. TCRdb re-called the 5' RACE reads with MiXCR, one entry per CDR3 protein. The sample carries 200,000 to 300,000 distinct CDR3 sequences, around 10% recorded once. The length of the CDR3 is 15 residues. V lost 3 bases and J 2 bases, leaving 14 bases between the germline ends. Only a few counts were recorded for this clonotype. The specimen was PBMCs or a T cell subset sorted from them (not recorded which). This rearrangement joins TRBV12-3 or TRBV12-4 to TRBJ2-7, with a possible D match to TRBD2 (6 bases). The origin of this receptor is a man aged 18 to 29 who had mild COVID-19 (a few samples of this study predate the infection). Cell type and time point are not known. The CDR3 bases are TGTGCCAGCAGTTTCTCCCGGGGGTCAACCTACGAGCAGTACTTC. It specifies CASSFSRGSTYEQYF.